This entry lists 8 T cell receptor beta chains sequenced from one sample in a study of blood T cells in healthy people across ages. Using a J-beta primer mix together with a sample-barcoded 5' primer, a second PCR was run for roughly 7 to 12 cycles. TCRdb reprocessed the 5' RACE reads with MiXCR, giving one entry per CDR3 protein. The table lists roughly 500,000 distinct CDR3 sequences, 27% of them singletons. The sequenced sample was blood. These receptors came from a woman in her 70s in good health.

The J gene is TRBJ2-5, the V gene TRBV28; 8 bases align to TRBD1. Per germline, CDR1 MDHEN and CDR2 SYDVKM. After removal of 3 bases from V and 7 bases from J, the junction contained 10 bases not matched to a gene. The CDR3 spans 15 residues. CDR3 bases: TGTGCCAGCAGTTTGTCGGGACAGGACGTTGGGACCCAGTACTTC. Protein product: CASSLSGQDVGTQYF.

This chain uses TRBV6-6 with TRBJ2-1; 11 nucleotides align to TRBD2. The CDR3 length is 15 residues. The junction had 9 bases not matched to a gene; V was cut back by 9 bases and J by 5 bases. Germline loops: CDR1 MNHNY, CDR2 SVGAGI (reference sequence). The CDR3 DNA follows: TGTGCCAGAGGCTGTAGCGGGGGGGGAAACAATGAGCAGTTCTTC. Residues: CARGCSGGGNNEQFF.

The V gene is TRBV6-5, the J gene TRBJ1-2; possibly TRBD1 for D (6 bases). Trimming shortened V by 2 bases and J by 5 bases, and 12 bases separated the two germline ends. Germline V gene lookup returns CDR1 MNHEY and CDR2 SVGAGI. The CDR3 has 14 amino acids. CDR3 protein: CASSYTKGGYGYTF. The CDR3 nucleotides are TGTGCCAGCAGTTACACGAAGGGGGGGTATGGCTACACCTTC.

V gene TRBV6-5 combines with J gene TRBJ1-1; D is ambiguous. V was clipped by 0 bases and J by 4 bases, with 9 bases between them. Germline CDR1 MNHEY, CDR2 SVGAGI. The CDR3 consists of 14 residues. This CDR3 reads CASSYSPRRTEAFF. The CDR3, as DNA: TGTGCCAGCAGTTACTCGCCCCGTCGCACTGAAGCTTTCTTT.

This clonotype has a handful of counts. In nucleotides, the CDR3 is TGCAGCGTAAGCGGGAGGGTCGACAATGAGCAGTTCTTC. Protein product: CSVSGRVDNEQFF. The rearrangement uses TRBV29-1 and TRBJ2-1, with 10 positions matching TRBD2. CDR1 and CDR2 (germline): SQVTM, ANQGSEA. Germline trimming cut 6 bases from V and 5 bases from J; bases unmatched to any gene: 4. This CDR3 is built from 13 residues.

The chain employs TRBV5-6 and TRBJ1-1; a possible D gene is TRBD1 (5 bases). The CDR3 has 15 residues. Trimming left V 0 bases short and J 5 bases short, with 14 bases between. Germline lookup yields CDR1 SGHDT and CDR2 YYEEEE. The chain's CDR3 is CASSLAATAGTEAFF. The CDR3 bases are TGTGCCAGCAGCTTGGCCGCGACAGCGGGAACTGAAGCTTTCTTT.

There are a few counts of this clonotype. The rearrangement links TRBV12-3 or TRBV12-4 to TRBJ2-1; 9 bases align to TRBD2. V shed 1 base, J shed 0 bases, and the junction held 1 base outside the gene matches. This CDR3 is 16 amino acids long. In nucleotides, the CDR3 is TGTGCCAGCAGTTTAGGCGGGGGGGCCTCCTACAATGAGCAGTTCTTC. The encoded protein is CASSLGGGASYNEQFF.

The rearrangement joins TRBV7-2 to TRBJ1-1, with unresolved D. V was cut by 3 bases and J by 4 bases, with 12 bases left in between. CDR1 is SGHTA, CDR2 FQGNSA, per germline. This CDR3 is 14 amino acids long. The CDR3 nucleotides are TGTGCCAGCAGCTTTAAGGACGGGATCACTGAAGCTTTCTTT. The encoded protein is CASSFKDGITEAFF.